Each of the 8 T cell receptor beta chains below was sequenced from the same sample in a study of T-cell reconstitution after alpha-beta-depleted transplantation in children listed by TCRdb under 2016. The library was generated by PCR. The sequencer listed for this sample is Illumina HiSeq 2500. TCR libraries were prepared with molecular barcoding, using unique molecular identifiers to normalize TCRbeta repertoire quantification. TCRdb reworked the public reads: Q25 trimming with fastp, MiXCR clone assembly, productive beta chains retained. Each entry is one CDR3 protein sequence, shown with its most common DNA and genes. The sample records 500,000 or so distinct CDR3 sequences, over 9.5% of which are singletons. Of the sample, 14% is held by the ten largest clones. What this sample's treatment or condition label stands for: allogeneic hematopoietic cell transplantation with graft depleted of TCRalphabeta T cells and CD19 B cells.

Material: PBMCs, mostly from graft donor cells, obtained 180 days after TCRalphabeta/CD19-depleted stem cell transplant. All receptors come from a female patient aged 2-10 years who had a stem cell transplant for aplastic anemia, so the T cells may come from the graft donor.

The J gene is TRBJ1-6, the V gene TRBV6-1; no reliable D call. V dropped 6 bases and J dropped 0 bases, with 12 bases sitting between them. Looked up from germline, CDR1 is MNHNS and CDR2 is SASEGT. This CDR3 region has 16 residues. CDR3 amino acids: CASSQDRRSYNSPLHF. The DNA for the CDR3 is TGTGCCAGCAGCCAGGACCGACGCTCCTATAATTCACCCCTCCACTTT.

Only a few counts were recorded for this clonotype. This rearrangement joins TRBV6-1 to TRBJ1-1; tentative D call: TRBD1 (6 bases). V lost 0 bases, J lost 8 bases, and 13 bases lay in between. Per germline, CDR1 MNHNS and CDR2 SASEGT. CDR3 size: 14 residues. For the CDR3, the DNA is TGTGCCAGCAGTGAAGCTCGGAGGACAGCCGAAGCTTTCTTT. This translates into CASSEARRTAEAFF.

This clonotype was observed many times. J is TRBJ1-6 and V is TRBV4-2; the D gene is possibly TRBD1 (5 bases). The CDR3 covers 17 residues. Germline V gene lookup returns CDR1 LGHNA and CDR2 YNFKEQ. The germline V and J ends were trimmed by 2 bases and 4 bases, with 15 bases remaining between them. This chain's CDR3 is CASSQLLRDRYNSPLHF. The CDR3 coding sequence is TGTGCCAGCAGCCAATTGCTCCGGGACCGATATAATTCACCCCTCCACTTT.

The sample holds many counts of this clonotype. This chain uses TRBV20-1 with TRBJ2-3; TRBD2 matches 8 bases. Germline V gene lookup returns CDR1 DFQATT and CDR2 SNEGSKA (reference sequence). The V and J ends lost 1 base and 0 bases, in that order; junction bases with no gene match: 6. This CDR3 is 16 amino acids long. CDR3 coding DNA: TGCAGTGCTAGAGGCCCAGCTAGCGGGAGCACAGATACGCAGTATTTT. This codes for CSARGPASGSTDTQYF.

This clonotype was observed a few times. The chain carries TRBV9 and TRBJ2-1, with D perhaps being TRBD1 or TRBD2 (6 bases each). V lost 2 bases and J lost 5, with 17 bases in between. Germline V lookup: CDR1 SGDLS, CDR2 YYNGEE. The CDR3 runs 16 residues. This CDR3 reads CASSVILGGHNNEQFF. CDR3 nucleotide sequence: TGTGCCAGCAGCGTGATTCTCGGGGGCCATAACAATGAGCAGTTCTTC. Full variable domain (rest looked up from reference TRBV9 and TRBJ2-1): DSGVTQTPKHLITATGQRVTLRCSPRSGDLSVYWYQQSLDQGLQFLIQYYNGEERAKGNILERFSAQQFPDLHSELNLSSLELGDSALYFCASSVILGGHNNEQFFGPGTRLTVL.

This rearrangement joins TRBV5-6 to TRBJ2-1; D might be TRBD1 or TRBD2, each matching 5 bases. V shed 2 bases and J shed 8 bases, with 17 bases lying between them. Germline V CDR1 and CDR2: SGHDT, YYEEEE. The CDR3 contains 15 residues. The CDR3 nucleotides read TGTGCCAGCAGCTTTGGGACGGAGGCTCTCGATGAGCAGTTCTTC. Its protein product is CASSFGTEALDEQFF.

CDR3 loop: CSVHGGGARAFFEAFF. CDR3 sequence (DNA): TGCAGCGTCCACGGTGGGGGGGCGCGGGCTTTTTTTGAAGCTTTCTTT. The rearrangement uses TRBV29-1 and TRBJ1-1; possible D gene TRBD1, 6 bases. CDR1 and CDR2 (germline): SQVTM, ANQGSEA. The length of the CDR3 is 16 residues. Deletions cut 6 bases from V and 7 bases from J, with 27 bases between.

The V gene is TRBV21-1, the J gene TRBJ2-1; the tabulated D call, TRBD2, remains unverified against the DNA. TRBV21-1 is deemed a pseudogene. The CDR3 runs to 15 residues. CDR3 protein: CASRGLAGEGNEQFF. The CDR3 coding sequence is TGTGCCAGCAGGGGACTAGCGGGAGAGGGAAATGAGCAGTTCTTC.